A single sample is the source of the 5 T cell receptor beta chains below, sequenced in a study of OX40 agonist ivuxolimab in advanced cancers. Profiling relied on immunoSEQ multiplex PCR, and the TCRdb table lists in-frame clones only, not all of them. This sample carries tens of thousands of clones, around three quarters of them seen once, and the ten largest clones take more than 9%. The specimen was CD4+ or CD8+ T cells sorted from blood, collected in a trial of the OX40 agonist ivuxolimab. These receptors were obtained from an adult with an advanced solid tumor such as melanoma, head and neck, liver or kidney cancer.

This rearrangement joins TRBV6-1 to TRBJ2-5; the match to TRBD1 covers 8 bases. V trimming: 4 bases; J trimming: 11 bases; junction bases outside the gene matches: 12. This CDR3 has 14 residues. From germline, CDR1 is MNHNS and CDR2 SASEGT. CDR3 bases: TGTGCCAGCAGTGGCCGACAGGGGCTCGGAGAGCAGTACTTC. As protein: CASSGRQGLGEQYF.

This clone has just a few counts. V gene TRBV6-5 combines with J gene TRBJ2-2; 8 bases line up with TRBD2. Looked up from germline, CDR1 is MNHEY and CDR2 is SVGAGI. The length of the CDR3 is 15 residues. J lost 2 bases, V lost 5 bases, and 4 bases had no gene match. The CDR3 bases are TGTGCCAGCAGTGGCCGGGGGGGCAACACCGGGGAGCTGTTTTTT. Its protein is CASSGRGGNTGELFF.

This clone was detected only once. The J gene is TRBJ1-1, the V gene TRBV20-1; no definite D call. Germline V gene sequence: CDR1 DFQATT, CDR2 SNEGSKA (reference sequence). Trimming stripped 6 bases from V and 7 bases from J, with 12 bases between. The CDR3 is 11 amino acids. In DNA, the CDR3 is TGCAGTGCCCGACCTGAGATTGAAGCTTTCTTT. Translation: CSARPEIEAFF.

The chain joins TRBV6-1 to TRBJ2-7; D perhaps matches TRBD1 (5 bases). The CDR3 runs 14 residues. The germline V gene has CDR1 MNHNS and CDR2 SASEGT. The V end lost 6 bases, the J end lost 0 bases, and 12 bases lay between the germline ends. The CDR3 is CASSRDSTSYEQYF. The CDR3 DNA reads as TGTGCCAGCAGCCGAGACAGTACCTCCTACGAGCAGTACTTC.

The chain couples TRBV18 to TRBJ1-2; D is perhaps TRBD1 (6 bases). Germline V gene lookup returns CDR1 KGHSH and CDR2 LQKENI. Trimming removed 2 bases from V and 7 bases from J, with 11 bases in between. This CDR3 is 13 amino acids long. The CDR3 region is CASSPGGARGYTF. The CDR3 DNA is TGTGCCAGCTCACCAGGGGGCGCACGTGGCTACACCTTC. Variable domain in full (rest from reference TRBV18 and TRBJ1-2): NAGVMQNPRHLVRRRGQEARLRCSPMKGHSHVYWYRQLPEEGLKFMVYLQKENIIDESGMPKERFSAEFPKEGPSILRIQQVVRGDSAAYFCASSPGGARGYTFGSGTRLTVV.